The source of this T cell receptor (beta chain) is a study of CD8+ T cells in alopecia areata. In the case of this clone: The sample contains more than one DNA sequence encoding this CDR3.

The V end was cut by 4 bases, the J end by 3 bases, with 6 bases between. Germline V gives CDR1 SNHLY, CDR2 FYNNEI. The CDR3 is 12 residues long. In each case, RNA was isolated and then reverse transcribed into cDNA as the sequencing template. Sequencing was performed with immunoSEQ multiplex PCR; in TCRdb, only in-frame clones are kept and a portion is missing. The table records over 200,000 clones, 50% to 75% of them present only once. The treatment here: oral pan-JAK inhibitor, 5-10 mg twice daily. This TCR was sampled from a human donor with alopecia areata. The starting material was CD4+ T cells sorted from blood, obtained at week 4, from a patient treated with tofacitinib. The V call is TRBV2, the J call TRBJ1-2; D unclear. The CDR3 region is CASSGPDYGYTF. The CDR3 DNA is TGTGCCAGCAGTGGACCGGACTATGGCTACACCTTC. The variable domain in full, completed from reference TRBV2 and TRBJ1-2, reads EPEVTQTPSHQVTQMGQEVILRCVPISNHLYFYWYRQILGQKVEFLVSFYNNEISEKSEIFDDQFSVERPDGSNFTLKIRSTKLEDSAMYFCASSGPDYGYTFGSGTRLTVV.